Sequencing of this T cell receptor (delta chain) was carried out in a study of delta chain sequences of gamma delta T cells (dated by TCRdb to about 2017). Concerning this clone: This receptor's antigen is unknown. Per-base qualities were not stored, and no clone one base away is much larger.

Trimming costs V 4 bases and J 2 bases, and their ends lie 28 bases apart. The germline V gene provides CDR1 GEAIGNYY and CDR2 EKD. The CDR3 sequence holds 19 residues, the cysteine and phenylalanine included. Only CDR3 DNA is held: 57 bases, read in frame from base 1. Libraries were prepared through 5' RACE. The data were produced on an Illumina MiSeq. Clone calls in TCRdb were regenerated from the public reads with CATT, after which identical DNA sequences shared one row. The sample table contains around 2,400 delta-chain clones; only one count was recorded for approximately 30% of them. The ten largest clones add up to approximately 15% of the sample.

The clonotype was recovered from a human donor in good health. Input material: either unsorted cells or a sorted T cell fraction (not recorded which). The chain was built from TRDV2 and TRDJ1; the D gene identity is not certain. The sequenced DNA: TGTGCCTGTGAAACCGTCGAACCCAGGAGGGGCCAGGGGACCGATAAACTCATCTTT. Its protein reads: CACETVEPRRGQGTDKLIF.